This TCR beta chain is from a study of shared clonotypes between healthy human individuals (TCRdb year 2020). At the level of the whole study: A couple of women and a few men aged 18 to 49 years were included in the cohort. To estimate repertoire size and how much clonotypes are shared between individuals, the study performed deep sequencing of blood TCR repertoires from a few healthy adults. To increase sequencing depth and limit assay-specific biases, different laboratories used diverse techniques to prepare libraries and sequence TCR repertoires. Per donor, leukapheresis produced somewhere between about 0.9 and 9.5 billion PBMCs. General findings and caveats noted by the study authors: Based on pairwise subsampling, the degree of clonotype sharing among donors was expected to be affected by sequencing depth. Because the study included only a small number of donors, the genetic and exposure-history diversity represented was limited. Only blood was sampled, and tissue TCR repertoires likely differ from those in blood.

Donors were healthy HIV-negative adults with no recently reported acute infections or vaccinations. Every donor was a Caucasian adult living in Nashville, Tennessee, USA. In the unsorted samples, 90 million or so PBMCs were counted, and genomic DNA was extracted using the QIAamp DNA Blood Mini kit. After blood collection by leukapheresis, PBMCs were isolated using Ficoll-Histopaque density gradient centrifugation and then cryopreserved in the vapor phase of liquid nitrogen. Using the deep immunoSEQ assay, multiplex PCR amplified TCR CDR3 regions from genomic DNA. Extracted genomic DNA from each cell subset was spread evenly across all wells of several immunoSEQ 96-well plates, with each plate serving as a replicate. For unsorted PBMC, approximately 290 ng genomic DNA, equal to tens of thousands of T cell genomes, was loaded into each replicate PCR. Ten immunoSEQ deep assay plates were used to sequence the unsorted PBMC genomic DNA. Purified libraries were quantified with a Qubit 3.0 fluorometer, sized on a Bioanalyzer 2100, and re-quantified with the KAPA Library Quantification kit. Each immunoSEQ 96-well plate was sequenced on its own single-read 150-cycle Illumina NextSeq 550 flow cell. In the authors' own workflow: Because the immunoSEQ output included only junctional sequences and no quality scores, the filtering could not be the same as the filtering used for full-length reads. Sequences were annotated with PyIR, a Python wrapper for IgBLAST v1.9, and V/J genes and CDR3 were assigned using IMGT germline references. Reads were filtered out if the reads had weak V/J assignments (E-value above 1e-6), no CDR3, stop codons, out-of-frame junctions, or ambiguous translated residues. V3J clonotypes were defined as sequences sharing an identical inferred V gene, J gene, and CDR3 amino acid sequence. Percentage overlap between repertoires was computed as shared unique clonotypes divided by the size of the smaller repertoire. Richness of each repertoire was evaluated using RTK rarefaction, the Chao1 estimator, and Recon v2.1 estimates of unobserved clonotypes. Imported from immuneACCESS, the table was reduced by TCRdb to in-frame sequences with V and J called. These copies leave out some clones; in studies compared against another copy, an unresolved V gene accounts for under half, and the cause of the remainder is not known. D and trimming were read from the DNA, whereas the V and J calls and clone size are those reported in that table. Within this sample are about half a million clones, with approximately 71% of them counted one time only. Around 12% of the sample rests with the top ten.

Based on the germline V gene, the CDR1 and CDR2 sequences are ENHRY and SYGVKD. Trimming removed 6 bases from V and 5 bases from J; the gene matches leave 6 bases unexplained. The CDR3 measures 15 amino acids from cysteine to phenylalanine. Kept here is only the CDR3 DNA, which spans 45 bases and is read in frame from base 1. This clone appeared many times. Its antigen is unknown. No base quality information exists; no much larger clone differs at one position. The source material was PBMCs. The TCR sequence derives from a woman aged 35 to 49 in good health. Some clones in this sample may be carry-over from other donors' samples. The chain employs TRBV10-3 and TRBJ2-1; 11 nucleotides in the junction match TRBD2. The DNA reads TGTGCCATCAGCGATCTAGCGGGAGGAAACAATGAGCAGTTCTTC. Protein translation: CAISDLAGGNNEQFF.